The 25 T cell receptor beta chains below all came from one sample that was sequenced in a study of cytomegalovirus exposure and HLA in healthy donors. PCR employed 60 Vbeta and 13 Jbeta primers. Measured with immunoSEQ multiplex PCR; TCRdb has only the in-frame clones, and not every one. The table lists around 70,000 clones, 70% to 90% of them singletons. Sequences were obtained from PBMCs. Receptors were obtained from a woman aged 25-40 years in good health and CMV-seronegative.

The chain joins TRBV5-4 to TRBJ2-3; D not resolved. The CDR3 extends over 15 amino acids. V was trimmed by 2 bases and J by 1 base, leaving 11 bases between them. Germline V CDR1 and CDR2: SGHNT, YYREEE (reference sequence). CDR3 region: CASSFRSVGTDTQYF. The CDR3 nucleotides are TGTGCCAGCAGCTTCCGGTCCGTAGGCACAGATACGCAGTATTTT.

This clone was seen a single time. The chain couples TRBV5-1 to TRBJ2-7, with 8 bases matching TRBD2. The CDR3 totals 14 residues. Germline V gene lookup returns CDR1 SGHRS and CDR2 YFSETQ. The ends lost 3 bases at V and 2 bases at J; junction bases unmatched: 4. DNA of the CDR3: TGCGCCAGCAGCTCCGGGACTAGGCCCTACGAGCAGTACTTC. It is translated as CASSSGTRPYEQYF.

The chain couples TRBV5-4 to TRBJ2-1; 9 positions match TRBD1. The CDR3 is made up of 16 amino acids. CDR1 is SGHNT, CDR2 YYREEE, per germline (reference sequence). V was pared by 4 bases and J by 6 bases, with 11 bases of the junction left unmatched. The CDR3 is CASSPQGALEVNEQFF. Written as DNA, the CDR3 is TGTGCCAGCAGCCCACAGGGGGCGCTGGAGGTCAATGAGCAGTTCTTC.

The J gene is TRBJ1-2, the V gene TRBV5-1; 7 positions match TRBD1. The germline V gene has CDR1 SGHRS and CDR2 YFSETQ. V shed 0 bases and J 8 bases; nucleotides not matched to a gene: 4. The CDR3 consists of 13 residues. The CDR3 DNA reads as TGCGCCAGCAGCTTGGGAGGGGGCGAAGGCTACACCTTC. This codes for CASSLGGGEGYTF. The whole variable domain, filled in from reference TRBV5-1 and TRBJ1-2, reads KAGVTQTPRYLIKTRGQQVTLSCSPISGHRSVSWYQQTPGQGLQFLFEYFSETQRNKGNFPGRFSGRQFSNSRSEMNVSTLELGDSALYLCASSLGGGEGYTFGSGTRLTVV.

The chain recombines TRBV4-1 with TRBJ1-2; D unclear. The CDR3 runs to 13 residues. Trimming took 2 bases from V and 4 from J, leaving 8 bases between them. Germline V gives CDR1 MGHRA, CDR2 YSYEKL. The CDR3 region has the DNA TGCGCCAGCAGCCAAACAGCCCGCTATGGCTACACCTTC. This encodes CASSQTARYGYTF.

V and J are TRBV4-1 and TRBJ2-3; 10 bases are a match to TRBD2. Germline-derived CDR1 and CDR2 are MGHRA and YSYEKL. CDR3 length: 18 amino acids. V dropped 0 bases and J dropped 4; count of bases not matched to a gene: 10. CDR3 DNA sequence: TGCGCCAGCAGCCAAGAAAGGTGGCTAGCGGGAGAGCCAGATACGCAGTATTTT. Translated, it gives CASSQERWLAGEPDTQYF.

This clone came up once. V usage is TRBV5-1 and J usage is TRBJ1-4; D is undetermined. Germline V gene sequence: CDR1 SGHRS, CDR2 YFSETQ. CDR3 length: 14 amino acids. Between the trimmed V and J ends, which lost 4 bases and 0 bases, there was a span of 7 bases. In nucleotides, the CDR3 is TGCGCCAGCAGCCAGATTGCAACTAATGAAAAACTGTTTTTT. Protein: CASSQIATNEKLFF.

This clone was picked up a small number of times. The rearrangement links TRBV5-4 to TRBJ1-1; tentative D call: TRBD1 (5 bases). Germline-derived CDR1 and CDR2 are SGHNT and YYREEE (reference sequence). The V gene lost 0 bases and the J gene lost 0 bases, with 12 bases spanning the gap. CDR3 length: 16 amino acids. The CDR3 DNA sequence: TGTGCCAGCAGCTTGGGGTGGCAGGGCATGAACACTGAAGCTTTCTTT. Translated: CASSLGWQGMNTEAFF.

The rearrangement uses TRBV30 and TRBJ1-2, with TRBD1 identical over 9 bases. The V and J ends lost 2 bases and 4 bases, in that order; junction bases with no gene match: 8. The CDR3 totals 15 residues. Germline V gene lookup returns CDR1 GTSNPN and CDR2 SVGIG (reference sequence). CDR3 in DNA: TGTGCCTGGAGTCGGGACAGGGCCATTCGCTATGGCTACACCTTC. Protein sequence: CAWSRDRAIRYGYTF.

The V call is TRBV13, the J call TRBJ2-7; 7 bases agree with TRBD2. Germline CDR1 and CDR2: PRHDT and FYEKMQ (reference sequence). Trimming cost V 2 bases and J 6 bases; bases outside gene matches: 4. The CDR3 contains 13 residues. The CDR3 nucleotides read TGTGCCAGCAGCTTACCACTAGCGATCGAGCAGTACTTC. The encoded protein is CASSLPLAIEQYF.

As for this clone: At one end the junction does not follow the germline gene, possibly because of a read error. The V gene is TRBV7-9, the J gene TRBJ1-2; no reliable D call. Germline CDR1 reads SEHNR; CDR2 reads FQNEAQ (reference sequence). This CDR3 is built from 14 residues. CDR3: CSSSLVSADYGYTF. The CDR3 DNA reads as TGTTCCAGCAGCTTAGTCTCGGCGGACTATGGCTACACCTTC.

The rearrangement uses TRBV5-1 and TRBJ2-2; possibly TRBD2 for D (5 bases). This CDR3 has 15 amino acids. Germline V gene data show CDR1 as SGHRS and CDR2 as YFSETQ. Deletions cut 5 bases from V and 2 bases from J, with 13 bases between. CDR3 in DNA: TGCGCCAGCAGTAATATTGAGGGAAACACCGGGGAGCTGTTTTTT. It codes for CASSNIEGNTGELFF. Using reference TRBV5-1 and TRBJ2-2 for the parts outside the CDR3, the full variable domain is KAGVTQTPRYLIKTRGQQVTLSCSPISGHRSVSWYQQTPGQGLQFLFEYFSETQRNKGNFPGRFSGRQFSNSRSEMNVSTLELGDSALYLCASSNIEGNTGELFFGEGSRLTVL.

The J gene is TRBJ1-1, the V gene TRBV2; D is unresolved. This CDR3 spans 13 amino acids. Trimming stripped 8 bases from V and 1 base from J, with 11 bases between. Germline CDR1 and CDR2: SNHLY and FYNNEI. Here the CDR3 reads CASDTTPNTEAFF. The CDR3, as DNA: TGTGCCAGCGATACGACACCGAACACTGAAGCTTTCTTT.

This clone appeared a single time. CDR3 in DNA: TGTGCCAGCAAGCGGGGGTTCCAAGAGACCCAGTACTTC. This sequence encodes CASKRGFQETQYF. The rearrangement uses TRBV2 and TRBJ2-5; 8 positions match TRBD2. Germline V lookup: CDR1 SNHLY, CDR2 FYNNEI. V was clipped by 7 bases and J by 1 base; unmatched bases: 2. This CDR3 has 13 residues.

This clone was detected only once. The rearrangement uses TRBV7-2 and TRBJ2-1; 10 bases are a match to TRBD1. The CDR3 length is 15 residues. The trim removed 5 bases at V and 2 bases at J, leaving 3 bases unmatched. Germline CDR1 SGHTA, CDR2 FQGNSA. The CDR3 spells CASSTGTGAYNEQFF. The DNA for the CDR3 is TGTGCCAGCAGCACCGGGACAGGGGCCTACAATGAGCAGTTCTTC. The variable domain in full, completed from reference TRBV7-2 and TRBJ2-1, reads GAGVSQSPSNKVTEKGKDVELRCDPISGHTALYWYRQSLGQGLEFLIYFQGNSAPDKSGLPSDRFSAERTGGSVSTLTIQRTQQEDSAVYLCASSTGTGAYNEQFFGPGTRLTVL.

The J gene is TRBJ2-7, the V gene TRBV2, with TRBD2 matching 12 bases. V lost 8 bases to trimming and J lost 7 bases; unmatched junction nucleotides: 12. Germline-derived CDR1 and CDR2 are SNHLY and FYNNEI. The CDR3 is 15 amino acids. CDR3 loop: CASLALLAGGGEQYF. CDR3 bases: TGTGCCAGCTTGGCCCTACTAGCGGGAGGCGGGGAGCAGTACTTC.

The CDR3 DNA follows: TGTGCCAGTGACAGGGAGAGATCTTCTTATGGCTACACCTTC. Amino acids: CASDRERSSYGYTF. The rearrangement uses TRBV6-1 and TRBJ1-2; 7 bases are a match to TRBD1. Per germline, CDR1 MNHNS and CDR2 SASEGT. The V and J ends lost 9 bases and 5 bases, in that order; junction bases with no gene match: 12. CDR3 length: 14 amino acids.

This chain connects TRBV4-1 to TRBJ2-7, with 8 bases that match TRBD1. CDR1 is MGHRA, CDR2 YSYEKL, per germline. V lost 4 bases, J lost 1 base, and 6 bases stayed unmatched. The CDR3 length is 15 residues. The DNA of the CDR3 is TGCGCCAGCAGCCTCGAGGACAGGGATTCCTACGAGCAGTACTTC. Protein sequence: CASSLEDRDSYEQYF.

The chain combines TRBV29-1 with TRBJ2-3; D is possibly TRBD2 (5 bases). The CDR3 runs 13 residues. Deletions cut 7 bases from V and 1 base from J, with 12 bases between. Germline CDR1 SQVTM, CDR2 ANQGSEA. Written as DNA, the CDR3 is TGCAGCGAACTCTGGGGAGGCACAGATACGCAGTATTTT. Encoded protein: CSELWGGTDTQYF.

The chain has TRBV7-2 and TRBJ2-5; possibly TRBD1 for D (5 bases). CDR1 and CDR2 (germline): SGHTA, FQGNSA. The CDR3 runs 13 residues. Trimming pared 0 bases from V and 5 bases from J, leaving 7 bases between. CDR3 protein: CASSLAGRETQYF. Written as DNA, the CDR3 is TGTGCCAGCAGCTTAGCGGGGCGGGAGACCCAGTACTTC.

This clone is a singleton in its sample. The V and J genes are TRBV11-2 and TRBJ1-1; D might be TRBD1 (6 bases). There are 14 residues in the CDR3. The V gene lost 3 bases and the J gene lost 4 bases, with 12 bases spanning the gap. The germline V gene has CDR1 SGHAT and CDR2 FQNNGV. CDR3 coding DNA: TGTGCCAGCAGCTTCGGGGGGCTTGGCACTGAAGCTTTCTTT. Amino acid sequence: CASSFGGLGTEAFF.

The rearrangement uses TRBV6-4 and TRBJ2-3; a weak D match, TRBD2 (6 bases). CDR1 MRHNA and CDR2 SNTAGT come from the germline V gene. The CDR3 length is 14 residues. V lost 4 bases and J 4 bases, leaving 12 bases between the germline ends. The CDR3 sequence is CASSVTGGPDTQYF. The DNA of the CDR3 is TGTGCCAGCAGTGTCACCGGGGGACCAGATACGCAGTATTTT.

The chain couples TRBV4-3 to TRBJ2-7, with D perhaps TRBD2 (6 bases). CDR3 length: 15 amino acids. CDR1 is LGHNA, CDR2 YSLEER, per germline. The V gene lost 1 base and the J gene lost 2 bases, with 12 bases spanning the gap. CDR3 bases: TGCGCCAGCAGCCAAGGGGTTAGCGGAACCTACGAGCAGTACTTC. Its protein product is CASSQGVSGTYEQYF.

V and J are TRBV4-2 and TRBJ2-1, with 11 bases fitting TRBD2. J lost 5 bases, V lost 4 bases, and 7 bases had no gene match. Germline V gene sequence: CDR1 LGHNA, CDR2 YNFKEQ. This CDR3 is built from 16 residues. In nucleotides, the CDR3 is TGTGCCAGCAGCCTACTTAGCGGGAGGGGGCACAATGAGCAGTTCTTC. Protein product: CASSLLSGRGHNEQFF.

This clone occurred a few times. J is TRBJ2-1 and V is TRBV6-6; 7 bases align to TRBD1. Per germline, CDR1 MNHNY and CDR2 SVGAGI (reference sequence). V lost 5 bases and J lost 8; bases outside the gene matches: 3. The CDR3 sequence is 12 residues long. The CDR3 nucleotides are TGTGCCAGCAGTGCGACAGGGCATGAGCAGTTCTTC. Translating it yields CASSATGHEQFF.